The 25 T cell receptor beta chains in this list originate from one sample, sequenced in a study of T cell responses to AZD1222 COVID-19 vaccine (dated by TCRdb to the early 2020s). Libraries were built with the immunoSEQ multiplex PCR assay. TCRdb limited this immuneACCESS table to in-frame rearrangements with V and J called. A share of clones is missing; checked studies link under half to unresolved V genes, and the rest is unexplained. The sample table lists around 70,000 clones, about nine tenths of them with a count of one. The top ten hold less than 9.5% of the sample. The time point label, read with the paper, signifies: baseline before first vaccination. Material: peripheral blood, obtained on day 0 of AZD1222 vaccination. Receptors originate from an adult in good health.

The chain recombines TRBV7-9 with TRBJ2-3; 8 bases line up with TRBD1. Losses at the gene ends were 1 base for V and 4 bases for J; bases not matched to a gene: 1. CDR3 length: 14 residues. The germline CDR1 and CDR2 sequences are SEHNR and FQNEAQ (reference sequence). Written as DNA, the CDR3 is TGTGCCAGCAGCTTAGGACAGGGGCCAGATACGCAGTATTTT. This gives the protein CASSLGQGPDTQYF.

The CDR3 DNA reads as TGTGCCAGCTCACCAGCGGACAGGAGCAATCAGCCCCAGCATTTT. It codes for CASSPADRSNQPQHF. The chain has TRBV18 and TRBJ1-5, with 7 nucleotides matching TRBD1. Trimming at V came to 2 bases and at J to 1 base, leaving 2 bases not matched to a gene. Per germline, CDR1 KGHSH and CDR2 LQKENI. CDR3 size: 15 residues. The full variable domain, its missing parts supplied by reference TRBV18 and TRBJ1-5, is NAGVMQNPRHLVRRRGQEARLRCSPMKGHSHVYWYRQLPEEGLKFMVYLQKENIIDESGMPKERFSAEFPKEGPSILRIQQVVRGDSAAYFCASSPADRSNQPQHFGDGTRLSIL.

The chain joins TRBV5-1 to TRBJ1-1, with D unresolved. Germline V lookup: CDR1 SGHRS, CDR2 YFSETQ. There are 15 residues in the CDR3. The V end lost 4 bases, the J end lost 0 bases, and 13 bases lay between the germline ends. The CDR3 DNA is TGCGCCAGCAGCACATACGGGAGCTTGAACACTGAAGCTTTCTTT. Protein product: CASSTYGSLNTEAFF.

The genes are TRBV2 and TRBJ2-2, with 8 bases lining up with TRBD1. Trimming cost V 7 bases and J 5 bases; bases outside gene matches: 6. The CDR3 contains 14 residues. Germline-derived CDR1 and CDR2 are SNHLY and FYNNEI. Here the CDR3 DNA reads TGTGCCAGCAATCAGGGGGCAAGAACCGGGGAGCTGTTTTTT. This translates into CASNQGARTGELFF.

The chain is built from TRBV10-1 and TRBJ2-1; 9 nucleotides line up with TRBD2. Germline V gene data show CDR1 as WNHNN and CDR2 as SYGVQD (reference sequence). The ends lost 3 bases at V and 9 bases at J; junction bases unmatched: 9. The CDR3 contains 15 residues. The CDR3 DNA reads as TGCGCCAGCAGTGAAGGTGGCGGGAGGGCCGGTGAGCAGTTCTTC. This sequence encodes CASSEGGGRAGEQFF.

This rearrangement joins TRBV4-2 to TRBJ2-3; 7 bases map to TRBD2. This CDR3 comprises 22 residues. From germline, CDR1 is LGHNA and CDR2 YNFKEQ. Trimming took 1 base from V and 0 from J; bases not matched to a gene: 22. CDR3 amino acids: CASSQVPRARGGLAESTDTQYF. The CDR3 coding sequence is TGTGCCAGCAGCCAAGTTCCTAGGGCGAGAGGTGGGCTAGCGGAGAGCACAGATACGCAGTATTTT.

This clone was picked up a small number of times. This CDR3 is also generated by other DNA sequences in the sample. The V gene is TRBV3-1 (or the pseudogene TRBV3-2), the J gene TRBJ2-3; D gene ambiguous. The length of the CDR3 is 14 residues. Germline CDR1 is LGHDT and CDR2 is YNNKEL (reference sequence). With 0 bases removed from V and 2 bases from J, the gap between germline ends came to 6 bases. CDR3 nucleotide sequence: TGTGCCAGCAGCCAAGAGCTGGTCACAGATACGCAGTATTTT. It is translated as CASSQELVTDTQYF.

The J gene is TRBJ2-5, the V gene TRBV6-1; 11 bases map to TRBD1. The J segment lost 6 bases and the V segment lost 2 bases, leaving 5 bases of the junction unmatched. CDR3 length: 15 residues. The germline V gene encodes CDR1 MNHNS and CDR2 SASEGT. CDR3: CASSERTGGLKTQYF. The CDR3 DNA reads TGTGCCAGCAGTGAACGGACAGGGGGCTTGAAGACCCAGTACTTC.

The chain has TRBV12-5 and TRBJ2-7; D is possibly TRBD2 (6 bases). Germline CDR1 LGHNT, CDR2 FRNRAP. This CDR3 contains 14 residues. Trimming removed 10 bases at V and 0 bases at J, with 16 bases between. CDR3 sequence: CATGGHRSSYEQYF. CDR3 bases: TGTGCTACTGGAGGGCACAGGAGCTCCTACGAGCAGTACTTC.

This chain uses TRBV7-9 with TRBJ1-1; the match to TRBD1 covers 8 bases. Trimming removed 3 bases from V and 6 bases from J; junction bases left unmatched: 6. In germline, CDR1 is SEHNR, CDR2 FQNEAQ (reference sequence). This CDR3 spans 14 amino acids. The DNA of the CDR3 is TGTGCCAGCAGCTTTTCAGGGGGCGCATCTGAAGCTTTCTTT. This sequence encodes CASSFSGGASEAFF.

This chain uses TRBV30 with TRBJ1-2, with unresolved D. The germline gives CDR1 GTSNPN, CDR2 SVGIG (reference sequence). This CDR3 is 12 amino acids long. V was clipped by 2 bases and J by 4 bases, with 8 bases between them. In DNA, the CDR3 is TGTGCCTGGAGTAAGGGTCCCTATGGCTACACCTTC. Translated: CAWSKGPYGYTF.

This chain connects TRBV7-2 to TRBJ2-1, with 8 positions matching TRBD2. V trimming: 3 bases; J trimming: 3 bases; junction bases outside the gene matches: 4. CDR1 is SGHTA, CDR2 FQGNSA, per germline. The CDR3 contains 15 residues. CDR3 sequence (DNA): TGTGCCAGCAGCTTTAGCGGGAACCTCTACAATGAGCAGTTCTTC. Translated: CASSFSGNLYNEQFF.

This clone was picked up a small number of times. The chain joins TRBV4-2 to TRBJ2-3; perhaps D is TRBD1 or TRBD2 (5 bases each). CDR1 is LGHNA, CDR2 YNFKEQ, per germline. The V end was cut by 1 base, the J end by 1 base, with 15 bases between. The CDR3 loop spans 17 amino acids. CDR3 nucleotide sequence: TGTGCCAGCAGCCAAGCCACCGGCGTGGGGGGCACAGATACGCAGTATTTT. Translated: CASSQATGVGGTDTQYF.

V and J are TRBV4-1 and TRBJ2-1, with TRBD2 matching 7 bases. There are 16 residues in the CDR3. Germline CDR1 reads MGHRA; CDR2 reads YSYEKL. Trimming took 4 bases from V and 8 from J; bases not matched to a gene: 14. The CDR3 DNA reads TGCGCCAGCAGCCCTAGTCCGGGACTACCTAACGATGAGCAGTTCTTC. Its translation: CASSPSPGLPNDEQFF.

As regards this clone: An end of the junction does not agree with germline; a read error may underlie this. This chain links TRBV6-5 with TRBJ1-1; 7 bases map to TRBD1. The CDR3 consists of 14 residues. Germline assignment: CDR1 MNHEY and CDR2 SVGAGI. CDR3 nucleotide sequence: TGTGCCAGCAATTACCCAGGGGGGAACACTGAAGCTTTCTTT. This gives the protein CASNYPGGNTEAFF.

The chain has TRBV2 and TRBJ1-3; D possibly corresponds to TRBD1 (6 bases). Trimming cost V 7 bases and J 0 bases, with 10 bases left between them. The CDR3 is made up of 14 amino acids. Germline CDR1 SNHLY, CDR2 FYNNEI. The CDR3 reads CASTGQSSGNTIYF. CDR3 in DNA: TGTGCCAGCACCGGACAGAGCTCTGGAAACACCATATATTTT.

The V and J genes are TRBV7-6 and TRBJ1-2; TRBD1 might be the D (6 bases). The V and J ends lost 1 base and 6 bases respectively, with 18 bases between them. The CDR3 has 16 amino acids. CDR1 is SGHVS and CDR2 is FNYEAQ in the germline V gene. The DNA for the CDR3 is TGTGCCAGCAGCTTAGGCCGAAACAGGGTAGGGAATGGCTACACCTTC. This gives the protein CASSLGRNRVGNGYTF.

The chain has TRBV11-2 and TRBJ2-7; 11 nucleotides agree with TRBD2. V shed 4 bases and J 4 bases; nucleotides not matched to a gene: 3. Germline V CDR1 and CDR2: SGHAT, FQNNGV. The CDR3 runs 14 residues. In DNA, the CDR3 is TGTGCCAGCAGCTCCACTAGCGGGAGATACGAGCAGTACTTC. Translated, it gives CASSSTSGRYEQYF.

The chain has TRBV11-2 and TRBJ2-5, with TRBD2 identical over 9 bases. This CDR3 has 18 residues. Germline assignment: CDR1 SGHAT and CDR2 FQNNGV. With 11 bases clipped from V and 6 bases from J, the junction kept 25 bases outside the gene matches. The CDR3 here is CARGGGKGLSFELQTQYF. DNA of the CDR3: TGTGCCCGCGGGGGGGGGAAGGGACTGTCCTTCGAGCTGCAGACCCAGTACTTC.

The V call is TRBV7-9, the J call TRBJ1-6; D gene ambiguous. CDR3 length: 15 residues. V dropped 5 bases and J dropped 8 bases, with 16 bases sitting between them. CDR1 SEHNR and CDR2 FQNEAQ come from the germline V gene (reference sequence). CDR3 nucleotides: TGTGCCAGCAGCCCTCGGGTGTGGGCGGATTCACCCCTCCACTTT. It yields the protein CASSPRVWADSPLHF.

This clone was recorded a few times. The chain is built from TRBV10-1 and TRBJ1-2; D is unclear. CDR3 length: 13 residues. Germline assignment: CDR1 WNHNN and CDR2 SYGVQD (reference sequence). Trimming took off 8 bases at V and 5 bases at J, with 15 bases between the two ends. This CDR3 is CASHSRSGYGYTF. CDR3 nucleotides: TGCGCCAGCCATTCGCGGAGCGGGTATGGCTACACCTTC.

V gene TRBV6-5 combines with J gene TRBJ2-2, with D possibly TRBD2 on 6 matching bases. The V and J ends lost 4 bases and 5 bases respectively, with 14 bases between them. The germline V gene has CDR1 MNHEY and CDR2 SVGAGI. The CDR3 runs to 15 residues. The CDR3 is CASSSMGGDTGELFF. In DNA form, the CDR3 reads TGTGCCAGCAGTTCCATGGGGGGAGATACCGGGGAGCTGTTTTTT.

The rearrangement links TRBV15 to TRBJ2-7, with D possibly matching TRBD2 (6 bases). This CDR3 contains 15 residues. V dropped 1 base and J dropped 2 bases, with 12 bases sitting between them. Germline CDR1 reads LNHNV; CDR2 reads YYDKDF (reference sequence). The CDR3: CATSRAGREAYEQYF. The DNA of the CDR3 is TGTGCCACCAGCAGAGCGGGGCGGGAAGCCTACGAGCAGTACTTC.

V gene TRBV6-5 combines with J gene TRBJ2-7; D gene uncertain. The germline V gene encodes CDR1 MNHEY and CDR2 SVGAGI. The CDR3 extends over 15 amino acids. Trimming took off 0 bases at V and 0 bases at J, with 9 bases between the two ends. CDR3 in DNA: TGTGCCAGCAGTTACTCGTATGGAAGCTCCTACGAGCAGTACTTC. It yields the protein CASSYSYGSSYEQYF.

The chain recombines TRBV18 with TRBJ2-3, with no clear D. The CDR3 is 16 residues long. Germline V lookup: CDR1 KGHSH, CDR2 LQKENI. Trimming pared 3 bases from V and 0 bases from J, leaving 13 bases between. CDR3 nucleotide sequence: TGTGCCAGCTCACCCCGGAAGGGCTCTAGCACAGATACGCAGTATTTT. This sequence encodes CASSPRKGSSTDTQYF. The full variable domain, in which reference TRBV18 and TRBJ2-3 provide the parts outside the CDR3, is NAGVMQNPRHLVRRRGQEARLRCSPMKGHSHVYWYRQLPEEGLKFMVYLQKENIIDESGMPKERFSAEFPKEGPSILRIQQVVRGDSAAYFCASSPRKGSSTDTQYFGPGTRLTVL.